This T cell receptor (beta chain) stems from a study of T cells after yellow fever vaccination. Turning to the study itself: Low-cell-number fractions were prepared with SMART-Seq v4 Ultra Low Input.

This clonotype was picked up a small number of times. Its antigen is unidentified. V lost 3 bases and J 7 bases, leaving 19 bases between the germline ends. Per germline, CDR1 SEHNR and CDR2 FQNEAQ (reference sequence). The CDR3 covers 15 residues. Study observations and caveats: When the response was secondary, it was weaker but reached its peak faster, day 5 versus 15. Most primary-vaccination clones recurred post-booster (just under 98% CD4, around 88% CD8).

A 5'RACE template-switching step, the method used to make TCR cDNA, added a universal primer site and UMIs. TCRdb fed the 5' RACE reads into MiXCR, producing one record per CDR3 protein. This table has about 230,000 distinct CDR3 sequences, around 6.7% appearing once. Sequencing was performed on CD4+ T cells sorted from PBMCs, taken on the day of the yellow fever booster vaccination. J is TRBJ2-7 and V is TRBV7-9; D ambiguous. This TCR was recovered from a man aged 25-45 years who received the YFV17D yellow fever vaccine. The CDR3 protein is CASSLVGVGVWEQYF. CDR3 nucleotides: TGTGCCAGCAGCTTGGTTGGGGTTGGAGTTTGGGAGCAGTACTTC.